This T cell receptor beta chain derives from a study of vaccination effects on CD4 cells after COVID-19. Overall study context: It was a median of 72 days after the second dose that post-vaccine samples were obtained.

Libraries were prepared by immunoSEQ multiplex PCR; TCRdb keeps only in-frame clonotypes and omits some of them. The sample shows around 53,000 clones, around 70% of them seen only once. To note about this clone: What it recognizes is unknown.

A 10-day culture period preceded the isolation of CD4+ T cells. The person was diagnosed with PCR-confirmed SARS-CoV-2 infection between March and December 2020. The participants, recipients of two vaccine doses, got either BNT162b2 or mRNA-1273. Half-medium replacement with IL-2 medium occurred on days 3 and 7. CDR1 and CDR2 from the germline V gene are SGHTA and FQGTGA. The CDR3 contains 15 residues. V lost 6 bases to trimming and J lost 10 bases, with 22 bases between them. The chain uses TRBV7-3 and TRBJ2-1; D may be TRBD2 (6 bases). Material: CD4+ T cells from PBMCs cultured without peptide, obtained after COVID-19 vaccination. The TCR comes from a human donor who had a prior SARS-CoV-2 infection. DNA for the CDR3: TGTGCCAGCAGGCCCGCCGGGACTCCAGAGGGGGAGCAGTTCTTC. It yields the protein CASRPAGTPEGEQFF.